What follows describes a single T cell receptor beta chain. What it recognizes is unknown. Primers: 60 Vbeta forward and 13 Jbeta reverse. Under the authors' procedure: A later analysis tallied 75 million to 80 million unique TCR beta chains, 9 million to 12 million of them shared. Using immunoSEQ multiplex PCR, the repertoire was profiled, and TCRdb retains in-frame clones only, with some absent. V and J calls and clone size are given by that table; D and trimming were obtained from the DNA. The table has 150,000 to 250,000 clones, around 79% seen once. The junction had 13 bases not matched to a gene; V was cut back by 4 bases and J by 9 bases. Germline CDR1 and CDR2: SGDLS and YYNGEE. The CDR3 is made up of 15 amino acids. This sample stems from a study of cytomegalovirus exposure and HLA in healthy donors. For the study at large: Previous work identified roughly 120 million unique TCR beta sequences from about 179 million T cells. Regarding the study as a whole: The investigators catalogued 150 to 200 TCR beta chains as cytomegalovirus-associated.

This receptor was identified in a girl aged 5 to 17 in good health and CMV-seropositive. The sample consisted of PBMCs. V is TRBV9 and J is TRBJ2-3, with 8 bases aligning to TRBD1. CDR3 DNA: TGTGCCAGCAGCTCTTGGGGGACAGGTCGGGAGACGCAGTATTTT. Translating it yields CASSSWGTGRETQYF.